The T cell receptor beta chain described here comes from a study of blood T cell repertoires in COVID-19. Study summary: Acute and convalescent COVID-19 samples came from the United States, Italy and Spain. Sources were T cells, B-cell-depleted T cells, or PBMCs; the material itself was cDNA or gDNA.

Original analysis: From reference gene primer amplification, estimates of nucleated cell counts were derived. Method: immunoSEQ multiplex PCR; TCRdb's copy keeps in-frame clones and lacks some. The D gene and trimming were derived from the DNA, and the V and J assignments and clone size from that table. This sample has some 530,000 clones; roughly 88% occur once, and the top ten carry approximately 2.9%. The CDR3 covers 15 residues. Input material: peripheral blood. The TCR originated in a human donor in a cohort sampled during active COVID-19. The chain combines TRBV21-1 with TRBJ2-1; TRBD2, the table's D call, was not compared with the DNA. TRBV21-1 is designated a pseudogene. The CDR3 spells CASTTLDSGYNEQFF. In DNA form, the CDR3 reads TGTGCCAGCACCACCCTGGATAGCGGATACAATGAGCAGTTCTTC.